The clone carrying this T cell receptor beta chain was detected once. TCRdb's table, derived via immunoSEQ multiplex PCR, lists solely in-frame clones and lacks some. The table has roughly 300,000 clones, around nine tenths seen once. Living in about two dozen US areas, the participants were between 18 and 89 years of age. Assignments of participants to cohorts depended upon their own reported clinical history. The data originate from a study of blood T cell repertoires in COVID-19. As for the study in general: The study drew acute and convalescent COVID-19 samples from the United States, Italy and Spain. PBMCs, B-cell-depleted T cells, or T cells were the source of the cDNA or gDNA that made up the material.

The CDR3 sequence is 15 residues long. Trimming at V came to 1 base and at J to 4 bases, leaving 2 bases not matched to a gene. From germline, CDR1 is PRHDT and CDR2 FYEKMQ (reference sequence). Sequencing used PBMCs or T cells enriched from blood (not recorded which). This sequence joins TRBV13 and TRBJ2-1; 9 bases line up with TRBD2. This receptor was taken from a woman in her 30s who had recovered from COVID-19. The DNA of the CDR3 is TGTGCCAGCAGCTTAGTTGCGGGGGGGTACAATGAGCAGTTCTTC. Encoded protein: CASSLVAGGYNEQFF.